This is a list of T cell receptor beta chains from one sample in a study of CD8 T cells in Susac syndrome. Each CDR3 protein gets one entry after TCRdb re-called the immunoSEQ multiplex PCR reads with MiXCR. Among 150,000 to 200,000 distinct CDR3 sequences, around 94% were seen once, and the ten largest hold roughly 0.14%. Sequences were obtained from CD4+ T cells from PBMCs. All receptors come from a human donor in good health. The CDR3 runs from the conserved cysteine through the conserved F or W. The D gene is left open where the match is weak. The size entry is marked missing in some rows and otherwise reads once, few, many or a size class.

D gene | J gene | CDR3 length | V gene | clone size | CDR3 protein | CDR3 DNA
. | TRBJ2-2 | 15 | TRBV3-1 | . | CASSQDLVRAGELFF | TGTGCCAGCAGCCAAGATCTAGTGCGGGCCGGGGAGCTGTTTTTT
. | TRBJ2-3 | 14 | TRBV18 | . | CASSQTEGADTQYF | TGTGCCAGCTCACAAACCGAAGGTGCAGATACGCAGTATTTT
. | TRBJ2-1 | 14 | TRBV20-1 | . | CSASQNHRTNEQFF | TGCAGTGCTAGCCAAAACCACAGGACCAATGAGCAGTTCTTC
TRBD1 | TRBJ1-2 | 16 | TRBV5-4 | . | CASTVGSGQGNYGYTF | TGTGCCAGCACCGTGGGATCCGGACAGGGTAACTATGGCTACACCTTC
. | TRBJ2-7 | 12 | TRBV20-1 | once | CSARGDVHEQYF | TGCAGTGCTAGGGGGGACGTCCACGAGCAGTACTTC
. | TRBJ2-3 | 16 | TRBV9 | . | CASSAGAGTGTDTQYF | TGTGCCAGCAGCGCCGGGGCGGGGACCGGCACAGATACGCAGTATTTT
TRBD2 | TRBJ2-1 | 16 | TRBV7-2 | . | CASSLWSRGGQAEQFF | TGTGCCAGCAGCTTATGGTCGCGGGGGGGCCAGGCTGAGCAGTTCTTC
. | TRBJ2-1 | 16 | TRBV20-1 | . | CSARPLRGYSYNEQFF | TGCAGTGCTAGACCTCTGCGGGGTTACTCCTACAATGAGCAGTTCTTC
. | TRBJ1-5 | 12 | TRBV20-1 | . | CSARDLGQPQHF | TGCAGTGCTAGAGATCTGGGTCAGCCCCAGCATTTT
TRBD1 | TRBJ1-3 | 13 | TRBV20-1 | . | CSVGQGSGNTIYF | TGCAGTGTTGGACAGGGTTCCGGAAACACCATATATTTT